The entry that follows covers one TCR beta chain sequence. This entry is derived from a study of T-cell memory formation after mild COVID-19. CDR1 and CDR2 from the germline V gene are MGHRA and YSYEKL. With V trimmed by 0 bases and J by 4 bases, 6 bases remained unmatched. The length of the CDR3 is 18 residues. TCRdb re-analysed the 5' RACE reads in MiXCR, keeping a single row per CDR3 protein. The data show about 340,000 distinct CDR3 sequences, approximately 21% seen once. The sample consisted of PBMCs or a T cell subset sorted from them (not recorded which). This TCR derives from an adult woman who had mild COVID-19 (a few samples of this study predate the infection). Cell type and time point are not known. The genes are TRBV4-1 and TRBJ2-1; 13 bases match TRBD2. CDR3 DNA: TGCGCCAGCAGCCAAGAGGGACCGGGACTAGCGGGGTACAATGAGCAGTTCTTC. Amino acids: CASSQEGPGLAGYNEQFF.